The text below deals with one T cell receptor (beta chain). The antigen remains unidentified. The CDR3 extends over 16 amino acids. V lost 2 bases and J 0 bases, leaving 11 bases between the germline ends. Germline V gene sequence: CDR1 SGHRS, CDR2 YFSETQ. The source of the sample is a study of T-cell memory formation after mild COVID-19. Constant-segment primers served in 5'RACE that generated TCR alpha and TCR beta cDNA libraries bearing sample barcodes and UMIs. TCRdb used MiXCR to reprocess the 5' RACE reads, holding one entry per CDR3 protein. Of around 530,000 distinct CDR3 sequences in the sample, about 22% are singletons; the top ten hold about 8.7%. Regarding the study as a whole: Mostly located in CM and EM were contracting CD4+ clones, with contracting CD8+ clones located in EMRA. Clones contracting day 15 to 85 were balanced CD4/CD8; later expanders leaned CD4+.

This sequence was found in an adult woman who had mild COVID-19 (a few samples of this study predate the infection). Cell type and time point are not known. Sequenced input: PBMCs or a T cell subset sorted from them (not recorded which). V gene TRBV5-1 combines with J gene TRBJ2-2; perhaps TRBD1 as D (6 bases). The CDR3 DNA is TGCGCCAGCAGCTTACAGGGAAGACCGAACACCGGGGAGCTGTTTTTT. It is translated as CASSLQGRPNTGELFF. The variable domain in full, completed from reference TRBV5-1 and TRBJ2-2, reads KAGVTQTPRYLIKTRGQQVTLSCSPISGHRSVSWYQQTPGQGLQFLFEYFSETQRNKGNFPGRFSGRQFSNSRSEMNVSTLELGDSALYLCASSLQGRPNTGELFFGEGSRLTVL.